Listed below are T cell receptor beta chains from one sample, sequenced in a study of OX40 agonist ivuxolimab in advanced cancers. Profiling relied on immunoSEQ multiplex PCR, and the TCRdb table lists in-frame clones only, not all of them. Of approximately 34,000 clones listed, 88% are singletons. Sequenced material: CD4+ or CD8+ T cells sorted from blood, taken in a trial of the OX40 agonist ivuxolimab. The receptors shown here come from an adult with an advanced solid tumor such as melanoma, head and neck, liver or kidney cancer. CDR3s include the opening cysteine and the closing phenylalanine or tryptophan. A D gene is named only where the DNA matches it firmly. Clone size is given for some rows only: seen once, a few or many times, or a class if the clone is expanded.

V	D	size	J	CDR3	DNA
TRBV4-1	TRBD1	NA	TRBJ2-7	CASSQAGTGVYEQYF	TGCGCCAGCAGCCAAGCCGGGACAGGGGTCTACGAGCAGTACTTC
TRBV7-9	NA	once	TRBJ1-1	CASSPGPGLEAFF	TGTGCCAGCAGTCCCGGTCCGGGACTAGAAGCTTTCTTT
TRBV6-5	TRBD1	NA	TRBJ2-7	CASSTSRTGSYEQYF	TGTGCCAGCAGTACCTCGCGGACAGGGAGCTACGAGCAGTACTTC
TRBV27	NA	NA	TRBJ2-7	CASTLLGVAGLHEQYF	TGTGCCAGCACCTTACTCGGCGTGGCAGGGCTTCACGAGCAGTACTTC
TRBV4-1	NA	NA	TRBJ1-1	CASSQDQRGAAEAFF	TGCGCCAGCAGCCAAGATCAGAGGGGCGCGGCTGAAGCTTTCTTT
TRBV6-5	NA	NA	TRBJ1-6	CASRDLAEQVHF	TGTGCCAGCAGGGACCTCGCGGAACAGGTCCACTTT
TRBV19	NA	NA	TRBJ2-2	CATSRGANTGELFF	TGTGCTACAAGCCGGGGGGCAAACACCGGGGAGCTGTTTTTT
TRBV9	NA	NA	TRBJ1-6	CASSFRDGYSPLHF	TGTGCCAGCAGCTTTAGGGACGGTTATTCACCCCTCCACTTT
TRBV27	NA	NA	TRBJ1-2	CASSFGQDYGYTF	TGTGCCAGCAGTTTTGGTCAGGACTATGGCTACACCTTC
TRBV9	NA	few	TRBJ1-2	CASSVSSNGYTF	TGTGCCAGCAGCGTTTCCTCAAATGGCTACACCTTC
TRBV30	NA	NA	TRBJ1-2	CAWTSETGNYGYTF	TGTGCCTGGACTTCCGAGACAGGAAACTATGGCTACACCTTC
TRBV6-5	TRBD1	few	TRBJ1-4	CASRSRDRGEKLFF	TGTGCCAGCAGGAGCCGGGACAGGGGCGAAAAACTGTTTTTT
TRBV19	NA	NA	TRBJ2-7	CASSPGTSYEQYF	TGTGCCAGTAGTCCCGGGACCTCCTACGAGCAGTACTTC
TRBV9	NA	once	TRBJ1-4	CASSVEGTLNEKLFF	TGTGCCAGCAGCGTAGAAGGGACCCTGAATGAAAAACTGTTTTTT
TRBV5-4	NA	NA	TRBJ2-5	CASSLGRGTQETQYF	TGTGCCAGCAGCTTAGGGCGGGGTACACAAGAGACCCAGTACTTC
TRBV7-2	NA	NA	TRBJ1-2	CASSFISVQEEGYTF	TGTGCCAGCAGCTTTATATCGGTCCAGGAAGAAGGCTACACCTTC
TRBV10-3	TRBD1	NA	TRBJ1-2	CAIRTQGIPNYGYTF	TGTGCCATCAGGACACAGGGGATCCCTAACTATGGCTACACCTTC
TRBV27	NA	NA	TRBJ1-6	CASSSLGRDSPLHF	TGTGCCAGCAGTTCTCTAGGTCGGGATTCACCCCTCCACTTT
TRBV7-2	NA	NA	TRBJ1-5	CASSLGFGAGQPQHF	TGTGCCAGCAGCTTAGGATTTGGGGCCGGTCAGCCCCAGCATTTT
TRBV11-2	NA	NA	TRBJ2-7	CASSLVPGSSYEQYF	TGTGCCAGCAGCTTAGTTCCCGGGAGCTCCTACGAGCAGTACTTC
TRBV18	NA	NA	TRBJ2-1	CASSPDRTGGLYNEQFF	TGTGCCAGCTCACCAGACCGGACGGGGGGCCTCTACAATGAGCAGTTCTTC
TRBV28	NA	NA	TRBJ2-3	CASSFVADTQYF	TGTGCCAGCAGTTTTGTAGCAGATACGCAGTATTTT
TRBV19	NA	NA	TRBJ1-2	CATELGDGYTF	TGTGCCACCGAGTTGGGAGATGGCTACACCTTC
TRBV9	NA	once	TRBJ2-3	CASSVYTDTQYF	TGTGCCAGCAGCGTTTACACAGATACGCAGTATTTT
TRBV29-1	NA	NA	TRBJ1-2	CSVVKGSYGYTF	TGCAGTGTTGTGAAGGGTAGCTATGGCTACACCTTC
TRBV7-8	TRBD1	once	TRBJ2-7	CASSPPGTGVGEQYF	TGTGCCAGCAGCCCCCCCGGGACAGGGGTGGGCGAGCAGTACTTC
TRBV7-9	NA	NA	TRBJ2-7	CASSHSYEQYF	TGTGCCAGCAGCCACTCCTACGAGCAGTACTTC
TRBV21-1	NA	NA	TRBJ1-1	CATLVRGRVNTEAFF	TGTGCCACTCTGGTTAGGGGCAGGGTAAACACTGAAGCTTTCTTT
TRBV4-1	NA	NA	TRBJ2-5	CASSHDDREAQETQYF	TGCGCCAGCAGCCATGATGACAGGGAGGCCCAAGAGACCCAGTACTTC
TRBV10-1	NA	NA	TRBJ2-2	CASRTWSWNTGELFF	TGCGCCAGCAGAACATGGAGTTGGAACACCGGGGAGCTGTTTTTT
TRBV6-5	TRBD1	NA	TRBJ1-6	CASSYGQEASSPLHF	TGTGCCAGCAGTTACGGACAGGAGGCAAGTTCACCCCTCCACTTT
TRBV18	NA	NA	TRBJ2-7	CASSPPAAGVYEQYF	TGTGCCAGCTCACCACCAGCGGCAGGGGTCTACGAGCAGTACTTC
TRBV10-3	NA	NA	TRBJ1-2	CAISGPDAGAYGYTF	TGTGCCATCAGTGGTCCTGACGCGGGAGCCTATGGCTACACCTTC
TRBV5-8	TRBD2	once	TRBJ2-7	CASSWPQRGASSEQYF	TGTGCCAGCAGCTGGCCCCAGCGGGGGGCCTCCTCCGAGCAGTACTTC
TRBV29-1	NA	NA	TRBJ2-1	CSVNGQNHYNEQFF	TGCAGCGTCAACGGACAGAACCATTACAATGAGCAGTTCTTC
TRBV19	NA	NA	TRBJ2-1	CASSKAVSSYNEQFF	TGTGCCAGTAGTAAGGCAGTGAGCTCCTACAATGAGCAGTTCTTC
TRBV4-1	TRBD2	NA	TRBJ2-5	CASATWAGGQETQYF	TGCGCCAGCGCCACATGGGCGGGGGGTCAAGAGACCCAGTACTTC
TRBV7-8	NA	NA	TRBJ1-2	CASSLEERDYGYTF	TGTGCCAGCAGCTTAGAGGAACGGGACTATGGCTACACCTTC
TRBV14	NA	NA	TRBJ1-1	CASSQDWYTEAFF	TGTGCCAGCAGCCAAGATTGGTACACTGAAGCTTTCTTT
TRBV5-1	TRBD2	NA	TRBJ2-7	CASSLGGTSGGDYEQYF	TGCGCCAGCAGCTTGGGAGGGACTAGCGGGGGTGACTACGAGCAGTACTTC
TRBV19	NA	NA	TRBJ1-1	CASSIEGGETEAFF	TGTGCCAGTAGTATAGAGGGGGGAGAGACTGAAGCTTTCTTT
TRBV6-5	NA	few	TRBJ2-7	CASSYSSLPYEQYF	TGTGCCAGCAGTTACTCCAGCTTACCCTACGAGCAGTACTTC
TRBV5-6	TRBD1	NA	TRBJ2-7	CASSFGTGSYEQYF	TGTGCCAGCAGCTTTGGGACAGGGAGCTACGAGCAGTACTTC
TRBV9	TRBD1	NA	TRBJ1-2	CASSDTGGLDGYTF	TGTGCCAGCAGCGACACAGGGGGCCTTGATGGCTACACCTTC
TRBV2	TRBD2	NA	TRBJ2-1	CASREGLAGAVYNEQFF	TGTGCCAGCAGGGAGGGACTAGCGGGGGCCGTCTACAATGAGCAGTTCTTC
TRBV6-5	NA	NA	TRBJ2-2	CASKGGVGELFF	TGTGCCAGCAAGGGGGGGGTCGGGGAGCTGTTTTTT
TRBV2	TRBD2	NA	TRBJ2-5	CARRSAGAPRETQYF	TGTGCCAGGAGATCAGCGGGGGCCCCGCGGGAGACCCAGTACTTC
TRBV5-1	NA	NA	TRBJ2-5	CASSSLPGAGETQYF	TGCGCCAGCAGCTCCCTTCCAGGGGCTGGAGAGACCCAGTACTTC
TRBV11-3	NA	NA	TRBJ2-2	CASSLYRGAGELFF	TGTGCCAGCAGCTTATATCGGGGAGCCGGGGAGCTGTTTTTT
TRBV6-5	TRBD1	NA	TRBJ1-1	CASSHGTGGTEAFF	TGTGCCAGCAGTCACGGGACAGGGGGCACTGAAGCTTTCTTT
TRBV27	TRBD2	NA	TRBJ2-3	CASRGLAGGLDTQYF	TGTGCCAGCAGAGGACTAGCGGGGGGGTTGGATACGCAGTATTTT
TRBV6-5	NA	NA	TRBJ2-7	CASSYGESYEQYF	TGTGCCAGCAGTTACGGGGAGTCCTACGAGCAGTACTTC
TRBV4-1	NA	NA	TRBJ2-7	CASSQVPTAYEQYF	TGCGCCAGCAGCCAAGTCCCGACAGCCTACGAGCAGTACTTC
TRBV2	NA	NA	TRBJ1-1	CASRTDEAFF	TGTGCCAGCAGGACGGATGAAGCTTTCTTT
TRBV30	TRBD1	few	TRBJ1-2	CAWRRTGADYGYTF	TGTGCCTGGAGGCGGACAGGGGCCGACTATGGCTACACCTTC
TRBV29-1	NA	NA	TRBJ1-2	CSGDGGGEKGYGYTF	TGCAGCGGTGACGGGGGGGGCGAGAAGGGCTATGGCTACACCTTC
TRBV28	TRBD2	NA	TRBJ2-5	CASSLLAGGQETQYF	TGTGCCAGCAGTTTATTGGCGGGGGGGCAAGAGACCCAGTACTTC
TRBV2	TRBD2	NA	TRBJ2-1	CASISPGLAANEQFF	TGTGCCAGCATCTCCCCGGGACTAGCGGCCAATGAGCAGTTCTTC
TRBV2	NA	NA	TRBJ1-3	CASNGDSGNTIYF	TGTGCCAGCAACGGCGACTCTGGAAACACCATATATTTT